These T cell receptor beta chains were read from a single sample in a study of brain metastases from non-small cell lung cancer. Clones were sequenced by immunoSEQ multiplex PCR, and TCRdb holds only the in-frame ones, with some missing. The top ten hold about 4% of the sample, which has approximately 7,800 clones, around four fifths seen once. Sequencing was done on a sample of primary lung tumor tissue. The source of these receptors is a donor aged 40 or older with non-small cell lung cancer. The CDR3 runs from the conserved cysteine through the conserved F or W. Fields, in order: V gene, J gene, clone size, CDR3 length, D gene, CDR3 DNA, CDR3 protein. D genes are given only for firm matches. Some rows have no size entry. The others give once, few or many, or a class for an expanded clone.

TRBV5-1	TRBJ1-2	.	11	.	TGCGCCAGCAGCTTGGAGGGAGGCTACACCTTC	CASSLEGGYTF
TRBV11-2	TRBJ2-1	.	15	.	TGTGCCAGCAGCTCCGGGTTCGGCTCCTACAATGAGCAGTTCTTC	CASSSGFGSYNEQFF
TRBV27	TRBJ2-2	.	15	TRBD2	TGTGCCAGCAGTTCGCGGGGGGGCCGGTCCGGGGAGCTGTTTTTT	CASSSRGGRSGELFF
TRBV4-2	TRBJ2-5	.	15	.	TGTGCCAGCAGCCAAGATCATAACGGGCGGGAAACCCAGTACTTC	CASSQDHNGRETQYF
TRBV29-1	TRBJ1-2	few	14	.	TGCAGCGTTGAAACGCAGGGAGGCCTTTATGGCTACACCTTC	CSVETQGGLYGYTF
TRBV18	TRBJ1-2	.	14	.	TGTGCCAGCTCGGAAGGGAATGCTGGGGATGGCTACACCTTC	CASSEGNAGDGYTF
TRBV10-3	TRBJ2-3	.	15	.	TGTGCCATCAGTGAGTCGAGGGGCCACACAGATACGCAGTATTTT	CAISESRGHTDTQYF
TRBV29-1	TRBJ2-1	.	10	.	TGCAGCGCTCGGACAGATGAGCAGTTCTTC	CSARTDEQFF
TRBV6-5	TRBJ1-3	.	14	.	TGTGCCAGCAGTTACTCCCGGACAATTAGCAGACGACATTTT	CASSYSRTISRRHF
TRBV3-1/TRBV3-2	TRBJ2-7	.	12	TRBD2	TGTGCCAGCAGCCCTCCGGGGGGAGAGCAGTACTTC	CASSPPGGEQYF
TRBV6-2/TRBV6-3	TRBJ1-2	.	14	.	TGTGCCAGCAGTTACTTGAGCCGCTCCGGTGGCTACACCTTC	CASSYLSRSGGYTF
TRBV7-8	TRBJ1-2	.	17	TRBD1	TGTGCCAGCAGCTCAGAATGGACAGGGGTGACTAACTATGGCTATACCTTT	CASSSEWTGVTNYGYTF
TRBV28	TRBJ2-1	.	15	TRBD2	TGTGCCAGCAGCACACCTAGCGGGGGATACAATGAGCAGTTCTTC	CASSTPSGGYNEQFF
TRBV18	TRBJ2-3	.	16	TRBD1	TGTGCCAGCTTACCGCGGGGGACAGGGAGCACAGATACGCAGTATTTT	CASLPRGTGSTDTQYF
TRBV7-2	TRBJ2-7	.	14	.	TGTGCCAGCAGCTTCTCCGGACCGAATTACGGGCAGTACTTC	CASSFSGPNYGQYF
TRBV27	TRBJ1-4	.	16	.	TGTGCCAGCAGTTTATTATGGACAGATTCTATTGAAAAACTGTTTTTT	CASSLLWTDSIEKLFF
TRBV7-9	TRBJ1-2	.	13	.	TGTGCCAGCAGCTTATGGAGGGGCCGGGGCTACACCTTC	CASSLWRGRGYTF
TRBV24-1	TRBJ2-6	.	16	.	TGTGCCACCAGTGATTTGTTGGGTTCTGGGGCCAACGTCCTGACTTTC	CATSDLLGSGANVLTF
TRBV25-1	TRBJ1-2	.	15	.	TGTGCCAGCAGTGAGGAGGGGGTAACAAACTATGGTTACACCTTC	CASSEEGVTNYGYTF
TRBV18	TRBJ1-2	once	15	.	TGTGCCAGCTCACCATTACCAGGGCGCAACTATGGCTACACCTTC	CASSPLPGRNYGYTF
TRBV5-5	TRBJ1-3	few	12	.	TGTGCCAGCAGCTCCAGGGATCGCACCATATATTTT	CASSSRDRTIYF